The rows below give T cell receptor beta chains drawn from one sample of a study of CD8 T cells in ankylosing spondylitis. A single record per CDR3 protein comes from TCRdb applying MiXCR to the 5' RACE reads. The sample lists fewer than 550,000 distinct CDR3 sequences, over 4% occurring once. Sequenced sample: blood, either unsorted or a sorted T cell fraction (not recorded which). The receptors shown here come from a male donor with ankylosing spondylitis. Each CDR3 is given with its conserved first and last residue. Fields, in order: D gene, V gene, J gene, clone size, CDR3 DNA, CDR3 protein. The D gene is left open where the match is weak. The listing skips clone size in some rows; elsewhere it reads once, few, many or a size class.

d_gene: .
v_gene: TRBV11-2
j_gene: TRBJ2-3
abundance: few
CDR3nt: TGTGCCAGCAGCTTAATAGGGGGGGACAGAGTGAGCACAGATACGCAGTATTTT
CDR3aa: CASSLIGGDRVSTDTQYF

d_gene: .
v_gene: TRBV5-1
j_gene: TRBJ1-1
abundance: many
CDR3nt: TGCGCCAGCAGGTCCCAGCGGAACACTGAAGCTTTCTTT
CDR3aa: CASRSQRNTEAFF

d_gene: TRBD2
v_gene: TRBV5-1
j_gene: TRBJ2-3
abundance: few
CDR3nt: TGCGCCAGCGCCCTTGGACTAGATACTAGCACAGATACGCAGTATTTT
CDR3aa: CASALGLDTSTDTQYF

d_gene: .
v_gene: TRBV4-2
j_gene: TRBJ1-4
abundance: many
CDR3nt: TGTGCCAGCAGCTCAGGGGCATTAGCAACTAATGAAAAACTGTTTTTT
CDR3aa: CASSSGALATNEKLFF

d_gene: TRBD1
v_gene: TRBV20-1
j_gene: TRBJ1-2
abundance: many
CDR3nt: TGCAGTGCTCTAACGGGACAGTATTATGGCTACACCTTC
CDR3aa: CSALTGQYYGYTF

d_gene: .
v_gene: TRBV5-4
j_gene: TRBJ2-3
abundance: few
CDR3nt: TGTGCCAGCAGCGGCGGGGCACGTACAGATACGCAGTATTTT
CDR3aa: CASSGGARTDTQYF

d_gene: TRBD1
v_gene: TRBV11-2
j_gene: TRBJ1-4
abundance: few
CDR3nt: TGTGCCAGCAGCTGGGACAGACTAGGCGAAAAACTGTTTTTT
CDR3aa: CASSWDRLGEKLFF

d_gene: TRBD2
v_gene: TRBV20-1
j_gene: TRBJ2-1
abundance: many
CDR3nt: TGCAGTGCTAGAGATAGAACTAGCGGGAGGGAGGGGTTCTTC
CDR3aa: CSARDRTSGREGFF

d_gene: .
v_gene: TRBV6-5
j_gene: TRBJ1-1
abundance: many
CDR3nt: TGTGCCAGCAGTTTGCGGGGACGTGAAGCTTTCTTT
CDR3aa: CASSLRGREAFF

d_gene: TRBD2
v_gene: TRBV7-2
j_gene: TRBJ2-3
abundance: many
CDR3nt: TGTGCCAGCAACGAGCGGGGGGGACCATTCACAGATACGCAGTATTTT
CDR3aa: CASNERGGPFTDTQYF

d_gene: TRBD1
v_gene: TRBV5-1
j_gene: TRBJ2-7
abundance: many
CDR3nt: TGCGCCAGCAGCGCCGGGACAGTCTTCTCCTACGAGCAGTACTTC
CDR3aa: CASSAGTVFSYEQYF

d_gene: TRBD1
v_gene: TRBV27
j_gene: TRBJ2-5
abundance: .
CDR3nt: TGTGCCAGCAGTTTAAGGGGGCTCCGACAAGAGACCCAGTACTTC
CDR3aa: CASSLRGLRQETQYF

d_gene: .
v_gene: TRBV4-1
j_gene: TRBJ2-7
abundance: many
CDR3nt: TGCGCCAGCAGACCTCGACATGATGGACCTTACGAGCAGTACTTC
CDR3aa: CASRPRHDGPYEQYF

d_gene: TRBD2
v_gene: TRBV6-5
j_gene: TRBJ2-2
abundance: many
CDR3nt: TGTGCCAGCAGTTTGCGGGAGTCCGGGGAGCTGTTTTTT
CDR3aa: CASSLRESGELFF

d_gene: TRBD2
v_gene: TRBV20-1
j_gene: TRBJ2-5
abundance: many
CDR3nt: TGCAGTGCTGGGACTAGCGGGAGTTTAGAGACCCAGTACTTC
CDR3aa: CSAGTSGSLETQYF

d_gene: .
v_gene: TRBV6-5
j_gene: TRBJ1-1
abundance: many
CDR3nt: TGTGCCAGCAACCAAGGACAGCAAGCTTTCTTT
CDR3aa: CASNQGQQAFF

d_gene: .
v_gene: TRBV20-1
j_gene: TRBJ2-7
abundance: many
CDR3nt: TGCAGTGCTAGAGATCCGTACGAGCAGTACTTC
CDR3aa: CSARDPYEQYF

d_gene: .
v_gene: TRBV18
j_gene: TRBJ1-1
abundance: .
CDR3nt: TGTGCCAGCCAGGGGTTCACTGAAGCTTTCTTT
CDR3aa: CASQGFTEAFF

d_gene: .
v_gene: TRBV4-3
j_gene: TRBJ2-3
abundance: many
CDR3nt: TGCGCCAGCAGCCAAGTTGCTGGCACAGATACGCAGTATTTT
CDR3aa: CASSQVAGTDTQYF

d_gene: .
v_gene: TRBV24-1
j_gene: TRBJ1-1
abundance: many
CDR3nt: TGTGCCACCAGTGAGGCAGGGTACCCGGGAGAAGCTTTCTTT
CDR3aa: CATSEAGYPGEAFF

d_gene: .
v_gene: TRBV20-1
j_gene: TRBJ2-1
abundance: many
CDR3nt: TGCAGTGGGTTGGGCAATGAGCAGTTCTTC
CDR3aa: CSGLGNEQFF

d_gene: .
v_gene: TRBV25-1
j_gene: TRBJ2-1
abundance: many
CDR3nt: TGTGCCAGCAGGAAGTCCCTCGACACTCCTAAGAATGAGCAGTTCTTC
CDR3aa: CASRKSLDTPKNEQFF

d_gene: TRBD1
v_gene: TRBV29-1
j_gene: TRBJ2-1
abundance: many
CDR3nt: TGCAGCGTTGAGGGGACAGGACATTTCTACAATGAGCAGTTCTTC
CDR3aa: CSVEGTGHFYNEQFF

d_gene: .
v_gene: TRBV5-5
j_gene: TRBJ2-2
abundance: many
CDR3nt: TGTGCCAGCAGCATCGTGAACGGGGAGCTGTTTTTT
CDR3aa: CASSIVNGELFF

d_gene: .
v_gene: TRBV3-1
j_gene: TRBJ2-5
abundance: many
CDR3nt: TGTGCCAGCAGCCAAGTAGGTCTAGAGGAAGAGACCCAGTACTTC
CDR3aa: CASSQVGLEEETQYF

d_gene: .
v_gene: TRBV5-6
j_gene: TRBJ1-2
abundance: .
CDR3nt: TGTGCCAGCAGCTTGCGTCGCCTGATGGGGGAGAGCTATGGCTACACCTTC
CDR3aa: CASSLRRLMGESYGYTF

d_gene: .
v_gene: TRBV3-1
j_gene: TRBJ2-7
abundance: many
CDR3nt: TGTGCCAGCAGCCAAGATTATGGCAGGGGAGGACGCGAGCAGTACTTC
CDR3aa: CASSQDYGRGGREQYF

d_gene: TRBD1
v_gene: TRBV20-1
j_gene: TRBJ2-4
abundance: many
CDR3nt: TGCAGTGCTAGAGCACAGGGGACCAAAAACATTCAGTACTTC
CDR3aa: CSARAQGTKNIQYF

d_gene: .
v_gene: TRBV12-3/TRBV12-4
j_gene: TRBJ2-2
abundance: .
CDR3nt: TGTGCCAGCAGCCCCGAGGGCGGGGAGCTGTTTTTT
CDR3aa: CASSPEGGELFF

d_gene: .
v_gene: TRBV28
j_gene: TRBJ2-5
abundance: few
CDR3nt: TGTGCCAGCAGTTTACCTCTAGTCTCCCAAGAGACCCAGTACTTC
CDR3aa: CASSLPLVSQETQYF

d_gene: .
v_gene: TRBV24-1
j_gene: TRBJ2-1
abundance: many
CDR3nt: TGTGCCACCAGGGGCCATTACAATGAGCAGTTCTTC
CDR3aa: CATRGHYNEQFF

d_gene: .
v_gene: TRBV5-6
j_gene: TRBJ2-3
abundance: many
CDR3nt: TGTGCCAGCAGCCACCCACAGAGCACTCACACAGATACGCAGTATTTT
CDR3aa: CASSHPQSTHTDTQYF

d_gene: .
v_gene: TRBV20-1
j_gene: TRBJ1-2
abundance: many
CDR3nt: TGCAGTGCACCAAGACGGATGACTAACTATGGCTACACCTTC
CDR3aa: CSAPRRMTNYGYTF

d_gene: TRBD2
v_gene: TRBV6-1
j_gene: TRBJ2-5
abundance: .
CDR3nt: TGTGCCAGCAGCTGGACTAGCGGGGGATTCCAAGAGACCCAGTACTTC
CDR3aa: CASSWTSGGFQETQYF

d_gene: .
v_gene: TRBV29-1
j_gene: TRBJ2-5
abundance: few
CDR3nt: TGCAGCGTTGTTGGTTACCGGGCAAAGGCCCAGTACTTC
CDR3aa: CSVVGYRAKAQYF

d_gene: TRBD2
v_gene: TRBV20-1
j_gene: TRBJ2-7
abundance: many
CDR3nt: TGCAGTGCTAGGGGGACTAGCGGAAATACCTACGAGCAGTACTTC
CDR3aa: CSARGTSGNTYEQYF

d_gene: .
v_gene: TRBV5-1
j_gene: TRBJ2-2
abundance: .
CDR3nt: TGCGCCAGCAGCTTAAAGACTAGAACGACCGTGACCAGGGAGCTGTTTTTT
CDR3aa: CASSLKTRTTVTRELFF

d_gene: TRBD2
v_gene: TRBV29-1
j_gene: TRBJ2-2
abundance: many
CDR3nt: TGCAGCGCCCGACACGGGACTAGCGGGAGTCGGGACACCGGGGAGCTGTTTTTT
CDR3aa: CSARHGTSGSRDTGELFF

d_gene: TRBD2
v_gene: TRBV4-2
j_gene: TRBJ2-5
abundance: few
CDR3nt: TGTGCCAGCAGCCAGGGGACTAGCGGGGGGGCCGGGGAGACCCAGTACTTC
CDR3aa: CASSQGTSGGAGETQYF

d_gene: .
v_gene: TRBV20-1
j_gene: TRBJ2-3
abundance: many
CDR3nt: TGCAGTGCTAGAGATCTACTAGATACGCAGTATTTT
CDR3aa: CSARDLLDTQYF

d_gene: .
v_gene: TRBV20-1
j_gene: TRBJ1-5
abundance: many
CDR3nt: TGCAGTGCCCGGAAGTTGGCAGGGACAAATCAGCCCCAGCATTTT
CDR3aa: CSARKLAGTNQPQHF

d_gene: .
v_gene: TRBV5-1
j_gene: TRBJ1-1
abundance: many
CDR3nt: TGCGCCAGCAGCTTGATCAGGGCCGGTTTCGGTGAAGCTTTCTTT
CDR3aa: CASSLIRAGFGEAFF

d_gene: .
v_gene: TRBV5-1
j_gene: TRBJ1-4
abundance: many
CDR3nt: TGCGCCAGCAGCCGGGACGGATACACTAATGAAAAACTGTTTTTT
CDR3aa: CASSRDGYTNEKLFF

d_gene: .
v_gene: TRBV5-1
j_gene: TRBJ1-2
abundance: many
CDR3nt: TGCGCCAGCAGCTTGGGCGACCGGGGGGGAAACTATGGCTACACCTTC
CDR3aa: CASSLGDRGGNYGYTF

d_gene: .
v_gene: TRBV7-9
j_gene: TRBJ1-2
abundance: many
CDR3nt: TGTGCCAGCAGCGCGGGGTCCCCCACCTCAATCTATGGCTACACCTTC
CDR3aa: CASSAGSPTSIYGYTF

d_gene: TRBD1
v_gene: TRBV4-3
j_gene: TRBJ1-6
abundance: many
CDR3nt: TGCGCCAGCAGCCACACCGGGACAGTGAATTCACCCCTCCACTTT
CDR3aa: CASSHTGTVNSPLHF

d_gene: TRBD2
v_gene: TRBV9
j_gene: TRBJ2-1
abundance: many
CDR3nt: TGTGCCAGCAGCGTAGTAGCGGGGGGCAACAATGAGCAGTTCTTC
CDR3aa: CASSVVAGGNNEQFF

d_gene: .
v_gene: TRBV5-1
j_gene: TRBJ2-2
abundance: many
CDR3nt: TGCGCCAGCAGCTGGGGGACGTCGAACACCGGGGAGCTGTTTTTT
CDR3aa: CASSWGTSNTGELFF

d_gene: TRBD1
v_gene: TRBV6-1
j_gene: TRBJ2-5
abundance: .
CDR3nt: TGTGCCAGCAGGGACAGGGGGCGCCAAGAGACCCAGTACTTC
CDR3aa: CASRDRGRQETQYF

d_gene: TRBD2
v_gene: TRBV7-9
j_gene: TRBJ2-3
abundance: many
CDR3nt: TGTGCCAGCAGTGAAGCGGGGCGCCTAGTTACGCAGTATTTT
CDR3aa: CASSEAGRLVTQYF

d_gene: .
v_gene: TRBV6-4
j_gene: TRBJ2-7
abundance: many
CDR3nt: TGTGCCAGCAGTGACCGGGACCACTACGAGCAGTACTTC
CDR3aa: CASSDRDHYEQYF

d_gene: .
v_gene: TRBV12-3/TRBV12-4
j_gene: TRBJ2-7
abundance: many
CDR3nt: TGTGCCAGCAGCCCGGGACTCCCTTACGAGCAGTACTTC
CDR3aa: CASSPGLPYEQYF

d_gene: .
v_gene: TRBV11-2
j_gene: TRBJ2-3
abundance: .
CDR3nt: TGTGCCAGCAGCTTCCGGACACCAAGCACAGATACGCAGTATTTT
CDR3aa: CASSFRTPSTDTQYF

d_gene: TRBD1
v_gene: TRBV29-1
j_gene: TRBJ1-4
abundance: many
CDR3nt: TGCAGCGTTGGGTCAGTGACAGGGGGCACTAATGAAAAACTGTTTTTT
CDR3aa: CSVGSVTGGTNEKLFF

d_gene: .
v_gene: TRBV2
j_gene: TRBJ1-2
abundance: .
CDR3nt: TGTGCCAGCAGTCTACAGAGGGGCACTAACTATGGCTACACCTTC
CDR3aa: CASSLQRGTNYGYTF

d_gene: .
v_gene: TRBV4-2
j_gene: TRBJ1-2
abundance: many
CDR3nt: TGTGCCAGCAGCCAAGATGTGGGCAGGATAGGAGGCTACACCTTC
CDR3aa: CASSQDVGRIGGYTF

d_gene: .
v_gene: TRBV4-1
j_gene: TRBJ2-7
abundance: few
CDR3nt: TGCGCCAGCAGCCAATTTGCAGGGGCCGAGCAGTACTTC
CDR3aa: CASSQFAGAEQYF

d_gene: TRBD1
v_gene: TRBV18
j_gene: TRBJ2-1
abundance: .
CDR3nt: TGTGCCAGCTCACCAGGAGACAGGGGGGAGCTTAATGAGCAGTTCTTC
CDR3aa: CASSPGDRGELNEQFF

d_gene: .
v_gene: TRBV5-1
j_gene: TRBJ1-5
abundance: few
CDR3nt: TGCGCCAGCAGCTTGGGGGTCGCAGGGTTGAATCAGCCCCAGCATTTT
CDR3aa: CASSLGVAGLNQPQHF